Below are 7 T cell receptor beta chains sequenced from a single sample in a study of control samples from healthy donors and cancer patients (dated by TCRdb to the early 2020s). Libraries were made using the immunoSEQ multiplex PCR assay. TCRdb retrieved this table from immuneACCESS and kept in-frame rearrangements only. Not all clones are present; in checked studies, unresolved V genes account for under half, and no reason is known for the remainder. Here the sample has hundreds of thousands of clones; roughly 80% occur a single time. About 14% of the sample is taken by the ten largest. Sequencing was performed on PBMCs. The receptors originated from a woman aged 55-69 years with lung cancer.

The V gene is TRBV11-2, the J gene TRBJ2-7; TRBD2 aligns across 10 bases. Germline-derived CDR1 and CDR2 are SGHAT and FQNNGV. The ends lost 5 bases at V and 2 bases at J; junction bases unmatched: 6. CDR3 length: 15 residues. The CDR3 loop is CASSPGTSATYEQYF. As DNA, the CDR3 is TGTGCCAGCAGCCCTGGGACTAGCGCGACCTACGAGCAGTACTTC.

The chain has TRBV3-1 (or the pseudogene TRBV3-2) and TRBJ1-6, with TRBD1 as a possible D gene (5 bases). CDR1 and CDR2 (germline): LGHDT, YNNKEL (reference sequence). This CDR3 has 12 amino acids. V was trimmed by 3 bases and J by 11 bases, leaving 8 bases between them. For the CDR3, the DNA is TGTGCCAGCAGCCAGGACATGGCACCCCTCCACTTT. It translates to CASSQDMAPLHF.

The rearrangement joins TRBV2 to TRBJ2-3, with 9 bases identical to TRBD2. This CDR3 is built from 15 residues. The J segment lost 5 bases and the V segment lost 4 bases, leaving 7 bases of the junction unmatched. Germline CDR1 and CDR2: SNHLY and FYNNEI. CDR3: CASSGIAGAEDTQYF. The CDR3 region has the DNA TGTGCCAGCAGTGGAATAGCGGGAGCCGAAGATACGCAGTATTTT.

The chain couples TRBV9 to TRBJ2-4; maybe TRBD1 (7 bases). The CDR3 consists of 16 residues. From germline, CDR1 is SGDLS and CDR2 YYNGEE. Trimming removed 4 bases from V and 0 bases from J, with 14 bases in between. The CDR3 coding sequence is TGTGCCAGCAGCTCAGGGGGGACTTTAGCCAAAAACATTCAGTACTTC. The encoded protein is CASSSGGTLAKNIQYF.

The chain has TRBV14 and TRBJ1-1, with D tentatively TRBD1 (5 bases). Germline V CDR1 and CDR2: SGHDN, FVKESK. The CDR3 spans 13 residues. Between the trimmed V and J ends, which lost 3 bases and 9 bases, there was a span of 14 bases. The DNA of the CDR3 is TGTGCCAGCAGCCATGACGACAGCTCGAAAGCTTTCTTT. Amino acid sequence: CASSHDDSSKAFF.

The chain employs TRBV7-9 and TRBJ1-5; no definite D call. The CDR3 runs to 13 residues. V lost 1 base to trimming and J lost 7 bases, with 8 bases between them. Germline V gene lookup returns CDR1 SEHNR and CDR2 FQNEAQ (reference sequence). CDR3 region: CASSLVGEQPQHF. The CDR3 nucleotides read TGTGCCAGCAGCTTAGTTGGGGAGCAGCCCCAGCATTTT. The full variable domain, with the rest looked up from reference TRBV7-9 and TRBJ1-5, is DTGVSQNPRHKITKRGQNVTFRCDPISEHNRLYWYRQTLGQGPEFLTYFQNEAQLEKSRLLSDRFSAERPKGSFSTLEIQRTEQGDSAMYLCASSLVGEQPQHFGDGTRLSIL.

The rearrangement links TRBV5-1 to TRBJ2-7, with 8 nucleotides matching TRBD1. V lost 2 bases and J lost 2; bases outside the gene matches: 6. The CDR3 is made up of 15 amino acids. The germline CDR1 and CDR2 sequences are SGHRS and YFSETQ. The CDR3 loop reads CASSLSTGGPYEQYF. The CDR3 nucleotides read TGCGCCAGCAGCTTAAGTACAGGGGGTCCCTACGAGCAGTACTTC.